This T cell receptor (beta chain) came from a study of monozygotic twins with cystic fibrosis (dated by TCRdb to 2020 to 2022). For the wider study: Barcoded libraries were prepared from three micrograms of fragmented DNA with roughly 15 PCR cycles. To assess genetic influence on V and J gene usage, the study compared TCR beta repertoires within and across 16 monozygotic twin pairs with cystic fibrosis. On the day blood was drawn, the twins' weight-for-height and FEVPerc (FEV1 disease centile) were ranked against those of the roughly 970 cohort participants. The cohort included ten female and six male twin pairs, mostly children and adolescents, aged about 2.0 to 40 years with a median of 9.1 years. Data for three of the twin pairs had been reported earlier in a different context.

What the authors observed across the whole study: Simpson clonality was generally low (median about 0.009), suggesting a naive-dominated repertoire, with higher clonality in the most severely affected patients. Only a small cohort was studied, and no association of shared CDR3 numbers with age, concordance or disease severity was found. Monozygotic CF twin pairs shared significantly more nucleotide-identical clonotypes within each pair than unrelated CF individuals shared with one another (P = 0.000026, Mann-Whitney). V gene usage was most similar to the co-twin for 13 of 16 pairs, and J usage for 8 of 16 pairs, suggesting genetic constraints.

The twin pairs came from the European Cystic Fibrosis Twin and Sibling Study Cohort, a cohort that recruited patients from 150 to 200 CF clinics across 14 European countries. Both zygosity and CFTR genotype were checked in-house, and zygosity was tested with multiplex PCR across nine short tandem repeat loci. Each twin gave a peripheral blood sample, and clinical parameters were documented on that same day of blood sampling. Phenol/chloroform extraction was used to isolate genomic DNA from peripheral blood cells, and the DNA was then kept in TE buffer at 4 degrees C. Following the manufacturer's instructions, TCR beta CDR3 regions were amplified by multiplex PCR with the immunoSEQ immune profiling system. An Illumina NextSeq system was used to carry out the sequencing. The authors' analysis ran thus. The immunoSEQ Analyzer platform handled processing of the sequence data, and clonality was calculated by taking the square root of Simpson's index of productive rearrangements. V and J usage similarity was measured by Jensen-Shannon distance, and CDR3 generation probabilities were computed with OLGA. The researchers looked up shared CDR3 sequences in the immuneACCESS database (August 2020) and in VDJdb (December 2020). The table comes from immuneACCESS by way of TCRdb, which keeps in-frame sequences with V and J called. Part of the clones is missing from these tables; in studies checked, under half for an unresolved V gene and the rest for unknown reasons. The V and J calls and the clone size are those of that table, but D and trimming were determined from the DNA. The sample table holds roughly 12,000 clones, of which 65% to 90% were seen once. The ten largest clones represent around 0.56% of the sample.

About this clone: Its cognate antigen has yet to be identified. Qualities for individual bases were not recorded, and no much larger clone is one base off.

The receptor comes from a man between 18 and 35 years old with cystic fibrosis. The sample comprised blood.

For the CDR3, the sequence is CASSLAGSGGAFF. Read as DNA, the sequence is TGTGCCAGCAGCTTAGCAGGCTCCGGGGGCGCTTTCTTT. The chain couples TRBV7-2 to TRBJ1-1; perhaps TRBD1 is the D gene, with 6 bases matching. CDR1 and CDR2, per the germline V gene, are SGHTA and FQGNSA. From the cysteine up to the phenylalanine, the CDR3 has a length of 13 residues. This entry keeps only the CDR3 DNA: 39 bases, framed from base 1. The V end loses 0 bases and the J end loses 11 bases, and a stretch of 13 bases separates them. The CDR3 plus the reference TRBV7-2 and TRBJ1-1 genes for the other parts give the full variable domain: GAGVSQSPSNKVTEKGKDVELRCDPISGHTALYWYRQSLGQGLEFLIYFQGNSAPDKSGLPSDRFSAERTGGSVSTLTIQRTQQEDSAVYLCASSLAGSGGAFFGQGTRLTVV.